These 25 T cell receptor beta chains were all obtained from the same sample, sequenced in a study of T cell responses to AZD1222 COVID-19 vaccine. Profiling relied on immunoSEQ multiplex PCR, and the TCRdb table lists in-frame clones only, not all of them. The sample contains 25,000 to 35,000 clones, over 90% of which appear only once. Sequences were derived from peripheral blood, sampled on day 0 of AZD1222 vaccination. Every receptor here comes from an adult in good health.

The V and J genes are TRBV19 and TRBJ2-1; no definite D call. The CDR3 extends over 13 amino acids. Germline lookup yields CDR1 LNHDA and CDR2 SQIVND (reference sequence). V lost 7 bases and J 4 bases, leaving 11 bases between the germline ends. The CDR3 sequence is CASNSQVYNEQFF. The CDR3 DNA is TGTGCCAGTAATTCCCAGGTTTACAATGAGCAGTTCTTC.

The chain combines TRBV6-5 with TRBJ2-3, with D hard to call. The CDR3 totals 11 residues. Germline V gene data show CDR1 as MNHEY and CDR2 as SVGAGI. Trimming left V 4 bases short and J 7 bases short, with 6 bases between. For the CDR3, the DNA is TGTGCCAGCAGTTCCGGTAATACGCAGTATTTT. Amino acid sequence: CASSSGNTQYF.

The chain has TRBV4-1 and TRBJ1-1; D not resolved. Germline loops: CDR1 MGHRA, CDR2 YSYEKL. This CDR3 contains 15 residues. Trimming took 0 bases from V and 0 from J, leaving 8 bases between them. The CDR3 DNA reads TGCGCCAGCAGCCAAGAAGGAGCGTTGAACACTGAAGCTTTCTTT. It specifies CASSQEGALNTEAFF.

The V and J genes are TRBV30 and TRBJ1-2; no clear D gene. V was trimmed by 0 bases and J by 2 bases, leaving 10 bases between them. This CDR3 region has 14 residues. CDR1 and CDR2 (germline): GTSNPN, SVGIG (reference sequence). The CDR3 nucleotides read TGTGCCTGGAGTGTACCCTCAGGAAACTATGGCTACACCTTC. It specifies CAWSVPSGNYGYTF.

The chain links TRBV5-1 to TRBJ1-4; D not certain. Germline V gives CDR1 SGHRS, CDR2 YFSETQ. V lost 0 bases to trimming and J lost 0 bases, with 6 bases between them. The CDR3 runs 15 residues. In DNA, the CDR3 is TGCGCCAGCAGCTTGGGGAGACCAACTAATGAAAAACTGTTTTTT. This sequence encodes CASSLGRPTNEKLFF.

The V and J genes are TRBV30 and TRBJ2-7, with 11 bases matching TRBD1. V shed 2 bases, J shed 2 bases, and the junction held 8 bases outside the gene matches. The CDR3 is 16 residues long. Germline values: CDR1 GTSNPN, CDR2 SVGIG (reference sequence). CDR3 residues: CAWSPLAGQGAYEQYF. The CDR3 nucleotides are TGTGCCTGGAGTCCATTAGCGGGACAGGGGGCCTACGAGCAGTACTTC. Using reference TRBV30 and TRBJ2-7 for the parts outside the CDR3, the full variable domain is SQTIHQWPATLVQPVGSPLSLECTVEGTSNPNLYWYRQAAGRGLQLLFYSVGIGQISSEVPQNLSASRPQDRQFILSSKKLLLSDSGFYLCAWSPLAGQGAYEQYFGPGTRLTVT.

The rearrangement joins TRBV28 to TRBJ1-2; the D gene is possibly TRBD1 (6 bases). From germline, CDR1 is MDHEN and CDR2 SYDVKM. Trimming removed 3 bases from V and 7 bases from J, with 21 bases in between. The CDR3 spans 16 residues. The CDR3 DNA follows: TGTGCCAGCAGTTTTATGGGTGAGGGGGGTTCTACTGGCTACACCTTC. Translating it yields CASSFMGEGGSTGYTF.

The V and J genes are TRBV3-1 (or the pseudogene TRBV3-2) and TRBJ2-2; D remains unclear. The CDR3 consists of 14 residues. CDR1 is LGHDT, CDR2 YNNKEL, per germline (reference sequence). Trimming shortened V by 2 bases and J by 0 bases, and 4 bases separated the two germline ends. The CDR3 loop is CASSQRSNTGELFF. In nucleotides, the CDR3 is TGTGCCAGCAGCCAACGATCGAACACCGGGGAGCTGTTTTTT.

The chain is built from TRBV11-3 and TRBJ2-7; TRBD2 matches at 10 bases. CDR3 size: 15 residues. CDR1 and CDR2 (germline): SGHNT, YENEEA. Losses at the gene ends were 4 bases for V and 6 bases for J; bases not matched to a gene: 9. CDR3 nucleotides: TGTGCCAGCAGCTGGGGAGCAGCGGGAGGGCCCGAGCAGTACTTC. Its protein product is CASSWGAAGGPEQYF.

The V call is TRBV19, the J call TRBJ1-2; 9 bases line up with TRBD1. The CDR3 sequence is 16 residues long. The germline gives CDR1 LNHDA, CDR2 SQIVND (reference sequence). J lost 2 bases, V lost 2 bases, and 6 bases had no gene match. The chain's CDR3 is CASSIFLGQGNYGYTF. The CDR3 DNA reads as TGTGCCAGTAGTATATTCTTGGGACAGGGCAACTATGGCTACACCTTC.

V gene TRBV4-3 combines with J gene TRBJ1-1; D remains unclear. Trimming removed 0 bases from V and 3 bases from J, with 8 bases in between. This CDR3 contains 14 residues. From germline, CDR1 is LGHNA and CDR2 YSLEER. This chain's CDR3 is CASSQDRRYTEAFF. The CDR3 nucleotides are TGCGCCAGCAGCCAAGATAGGAGATACACTGAAGCTTTCTTT.

The chain couples TRBV28 to TRBJ1-3; TRBD1 aligns across 7 bases. CDR3 length: 17 residues. Trimming cost V 5 bases and J 1 base; bases outside gene matches: 11. CDR1 and CDR2 from the germline V gene are MDHEN and SYDVKM. CDR3 bases: TGTGCCAGCAGTCGACTATCGGGACAGACGTCTGGAAACACCATATATTTT. This codes for CASSRLSGQTSGNTIYF.

The chain couples TRBV6-5 to TRBJ2-5; TRBD1 agrees at 7 bases. The CDR3 contains 13 residues. The germline V gene encodes CDR1 MNHEY and CDR2 SVGAGI. With 8 bases clipped from V and 2 bases from J, the junction kept 5 bases outside the gene matches. CDR3 sequence (DNA): TGTGCCAGCGAGGGGGCCACTCAAGAGACCCAGTACTTC. Translation: CASEGATQETQYF.

The rearrangement links TRBV5-1 to TRBJ1-2; D gene uncertain. V lost 0 bases, J lost 6 bases, and 12 bases lay in between. CDR1 SGHRS and CDR2 YFSETQ come from the germline V gene. This CDR3 has 14 residues. CDR3: CASSLGVDKDGYTF. CDR3 DNA: TGCGCCAGCAGCTTGGGAGTGGATAAGGATGGCTACACCTTC.

The rearrangement uses TRBV4-1 and TRBJ1-6, with D unresolved. Germline V gene sequence: CDR1 MGHRA, CDR2 YSYEKL. This CDR3 comprises 17 residues. The V and J ends lost 0 bases and 3 bases respectively, with 12 bases between them. CDR3 sequence reads: CASSQEKGASYNSPLHF. The CDR3 nucleotides are TGCGCCAGCAGCCAAGAGAAGGGAGCCAGCTATAATTCACCCCTCCACTTT.

V and J are TRBV10-3 and TRBJ1-1; 7 nucleotides align to TRBD1. There are 14 residues in the CDR3. Germline CDR1 reads ENHRY; CDR2 reads SYGVKD. Trimming cost V 5 bases and J 0 bases; bases outside gene matches: 3. The CDR3 DNA sequence: TGTGCCATCAGTACGGACAGGCTGAACACTGAAGCTTTCTTT. Its translation: CAISTDRLNTEAFF.

The V and J genes are TRBV5-5 and TRBJ2-7, with D uncertain. Germline CDR1 SGHKS, CDR2 YYEKEE (reference sequence). This CDR3 region has 15 residues. The ends were cut back, 0 bases at V and 0 bases at J, with 10 bases in the middle. The CDR3 loop is CASSLATASSYEQYF. In nucleotides, the CDR3 is TGTGCCAGCAGCTTGGCCACAGCCAGCTCCTACGAGCAGTACTTC.

This chain links TRBV4-2 with TRBJ1-6; D not resolved. Germline CDR1 is LGHNA and CDR2 is YNFKEQ. This CDR3 is 14 amino acids long. V was pared by 1 base and J by 7 bases, with 8 bases between. The CDR3 protein is CASSQAFGNSPLHF. The CDR3 nucleotides are TGTGCCAGCAGCCAAGCGTTCGGGAATTCACCCCTCCACTTT.

The V gene is TRBV14, the J gene TRBJ2-4; D tentatively reads TRBD1 or TRBD2 (5 bases each). The germline V gene has CDR1 SGHDN and CDR2 FVKESK. The V end was cut by 4 bases, the J end by 7 bases, with 17 bases between. CDR3 size: 15 residues. The CDR3: CASSPQAGKGNIQYF. CDR3 nucleotide sequence: TGTGCCAGCAGCCCCCAGGCGGGTAAGGGGAACATTCAGTACTTC.

The CDR3 is CASSPPGARYEQYF. In nucleotides, the CDR3 is TGTGCCAGCAGCCCCCCCGGGGCGCGGTACGAGCAGTACTTC. The chain recombines TRBV6-5 with TRBJ2-7; possibly TRBD1 or TRBD2 for D (5 bases each). CDR3 length equals 14 residues. The V and J ends lost 6 bases and 4 bases respectively, with 16 bases between them. Looked up from germline, CDR1 is MNHEY and CDR2 is SVGAGI.

The CDR3 protein is CASSLTPTGSSYEQYF. The CDR3 bases are TGTGCCAGCAGTTTAACCCCGACAGGGAGCTCCTACGAGCAGTACTTC. The rearrangement joins TRBV27 to TRBJ2-7, with 7 bases identical to TRBD1. CDR1 and CDR2 (germline): MNHEY, SMNVEV (reference sequence). CDR3 size: 16 residues. V lost 2 bases to trimming and J lost 0 bases; unmatched junction nucleotides: 7.

The chain recombines TRBV11-2 with TRBJ1-5; no firm D call. The CDR3 length is 13 residues. CDR1 is SGHAT and CDR2 is FQNNGV in the germline V gene. V was clipped by 5 bases and J by 0 bases, with 5 bases between them. The CDR3 loop reads CASSAFSNQPQHF. The CDR3 region has the DNA TGTGCCAGCAGCGCCTTTAGCAATCAGCCCCAGCATTTT.

CDR3 nucleotides: TGCGCCAGCAGCATCACAGGGGATCAGCCCCAGCATTTT. This gives the protein CASSITGDQPQHF. The chain couples TRBV4-1 to TRBJ1-5; TRBD1 aligns across 7 bases. This CDR3 region has 13 residues. Germline lookup yields CDR1 MGHRA and CDR2 YSYEKL. Trimming took 5 bases from V and 5 from J; bases not matched to a gene: 3.

This clone was recorded a few times. The rearrangement links TRBV11-2 to TRBJ1-2, with 7 bases that match TRBD1. Germline loops: CDR1 SGHAT, CDR2 FQNNGV. V was clipped by 5 bases and J by 8 bases; unmatched bases: 14. The CDR3 sequence is 15 residues long. CDR3: CASSADRDSQRGYTF. The CDR3 DNA follows: TGTGCCAGCAGCGCCGACAGGGACTCACAGCGAGGCTACACCTTC.

This chain uses TRBV19 with TRBJ1-3; a possible D gene is TRBD1 (5 bases). Germline CDR1 and CDR2: LNHDA and SQIVND (reference sequence). The CDR3 has 16 amino acids. V was pared by 3 bases and J by 4 bases, with 16 bases between. DNA of the CDR3: TGTGCCAGTAGTATGAGCGCCTATCAGGGAGGAAACACCATATATTTT. The encoded protein is CASSMSAYQGGNTIYF. Based on the CDR3 plus reference TRBV19 and TRBJ1-3, the full variable domain is DGGITQSPKYLFRKEGQNVTLSCEQNLNHDAMYWYRQDPGQGLRLIYYSQIVNDFQKGDIAEGYSVSREKKESFPLTVTSAQKNPTAFYLCASSMSAYQGGNTIYFGEGSWLTVV.